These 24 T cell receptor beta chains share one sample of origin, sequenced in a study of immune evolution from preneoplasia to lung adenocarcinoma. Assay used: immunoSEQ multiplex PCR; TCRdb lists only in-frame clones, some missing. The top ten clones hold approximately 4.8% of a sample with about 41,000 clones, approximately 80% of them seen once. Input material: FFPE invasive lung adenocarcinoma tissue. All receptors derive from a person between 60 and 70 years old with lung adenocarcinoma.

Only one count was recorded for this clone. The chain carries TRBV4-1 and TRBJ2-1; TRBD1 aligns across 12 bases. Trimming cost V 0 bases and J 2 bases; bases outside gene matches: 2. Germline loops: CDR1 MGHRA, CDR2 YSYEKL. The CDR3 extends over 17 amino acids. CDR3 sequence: CASSQEGTGGAYNEQFF. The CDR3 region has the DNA TGCGCCAGCAGCCAAGAGGGGACAGGGGGCGCCTACAATGAGCAGTTCTTC.

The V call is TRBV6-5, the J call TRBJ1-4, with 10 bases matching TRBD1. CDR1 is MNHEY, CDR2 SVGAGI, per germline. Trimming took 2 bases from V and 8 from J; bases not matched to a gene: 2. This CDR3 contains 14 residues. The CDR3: CASSYGTGEEKLFF. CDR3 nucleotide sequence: TGTGCCAGCAGTTACGGGACAGGGGAGGAAAAACTGTTTTTT.

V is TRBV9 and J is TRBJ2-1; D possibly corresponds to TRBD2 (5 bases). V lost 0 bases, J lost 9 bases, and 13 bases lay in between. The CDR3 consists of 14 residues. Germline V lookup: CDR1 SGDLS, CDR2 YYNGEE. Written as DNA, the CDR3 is TGTGCCAGCAGCGTAGACCCAGGAGGTGGTGAGCAGTTCTTC. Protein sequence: CASSVDPGGGEQFF.

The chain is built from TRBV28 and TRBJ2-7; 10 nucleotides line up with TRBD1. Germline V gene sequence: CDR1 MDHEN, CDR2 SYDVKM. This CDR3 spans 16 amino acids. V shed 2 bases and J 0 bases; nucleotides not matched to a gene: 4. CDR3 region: CASSLGTGVVSYEQYF. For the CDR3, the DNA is TGTGCCAGCAGTTTAGGGACAGGGGTGGTCTCCTACGAGCAGTACTTC.

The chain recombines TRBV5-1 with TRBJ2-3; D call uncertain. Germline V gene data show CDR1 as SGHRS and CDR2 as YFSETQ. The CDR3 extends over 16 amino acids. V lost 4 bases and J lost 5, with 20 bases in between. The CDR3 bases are TGCGCCAGCAGCGATCAGCCTTCCATGGCTCAAGATACGCAGTATTTT. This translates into CASSDQPSMAQDTQYF.

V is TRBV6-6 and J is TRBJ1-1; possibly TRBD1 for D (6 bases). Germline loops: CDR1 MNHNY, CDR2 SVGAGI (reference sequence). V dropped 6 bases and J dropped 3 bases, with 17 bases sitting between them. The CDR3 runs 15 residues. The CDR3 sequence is CASSQPTGGHTEAFF. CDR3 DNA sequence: TGTGCCAGCAGCCAACCAACGGGGGGCCACACTGAAGCTTTCTTT.

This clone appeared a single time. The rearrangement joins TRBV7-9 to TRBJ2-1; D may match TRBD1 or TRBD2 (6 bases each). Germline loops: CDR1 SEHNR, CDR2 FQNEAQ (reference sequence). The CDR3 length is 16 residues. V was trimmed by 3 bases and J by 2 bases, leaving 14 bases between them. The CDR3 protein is CASSLGSGAAYNEQFF. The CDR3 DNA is TGTGCCAGCAGCTTGGGGTCGGGGGCAGCCTACAATGAGCAGTTCTTC.

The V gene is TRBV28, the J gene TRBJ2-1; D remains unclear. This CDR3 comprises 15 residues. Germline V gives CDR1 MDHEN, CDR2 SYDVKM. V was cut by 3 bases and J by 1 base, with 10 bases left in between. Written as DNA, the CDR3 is TGTGCCAGCAGTTTGCGCCCCTCATCCTACAATGAGCAGTTCTTC. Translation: CASSLRPSSYNEQFF.

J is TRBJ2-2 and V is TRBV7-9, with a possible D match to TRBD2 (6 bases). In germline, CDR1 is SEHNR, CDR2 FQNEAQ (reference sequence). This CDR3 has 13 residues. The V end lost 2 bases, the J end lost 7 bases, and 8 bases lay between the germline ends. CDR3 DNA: TGTGCCAGCAGCTTAACTAGCCTCGGGGAGCTGTTTTTT. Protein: CASSLTSLGELFF.

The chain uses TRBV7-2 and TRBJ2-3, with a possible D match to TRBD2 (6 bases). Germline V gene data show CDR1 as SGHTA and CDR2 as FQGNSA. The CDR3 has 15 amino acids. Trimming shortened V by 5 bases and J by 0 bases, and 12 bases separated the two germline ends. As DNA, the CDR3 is TGTGCCAGCAGCATCACTAGCACGAGCACAGATACGCAGTATTTT. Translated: CASSITSTSTDTQYF.

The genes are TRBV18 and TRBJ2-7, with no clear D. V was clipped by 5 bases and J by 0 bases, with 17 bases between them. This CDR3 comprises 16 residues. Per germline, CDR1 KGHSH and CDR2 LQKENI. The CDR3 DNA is TGTGCCAGCTCAGTCAACATAGCAGAAAGCTCCTACGAGCAGTACTTC. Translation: CASSVNIAESSYEQYF.

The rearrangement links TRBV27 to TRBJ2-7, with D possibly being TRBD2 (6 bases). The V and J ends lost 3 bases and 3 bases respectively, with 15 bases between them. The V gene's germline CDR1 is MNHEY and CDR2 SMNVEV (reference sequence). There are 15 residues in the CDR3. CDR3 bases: TGTGCCAGCAGTTTCGGAGGTGCGGGGAACTACGAGCAGTACTTC. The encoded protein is CASSFGGAGNYEQYF.

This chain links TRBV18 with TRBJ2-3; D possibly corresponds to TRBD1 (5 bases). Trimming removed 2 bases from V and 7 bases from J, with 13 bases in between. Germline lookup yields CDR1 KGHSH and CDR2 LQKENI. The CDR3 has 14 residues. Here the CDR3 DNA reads TGTGCCAGCTCACCAGCAGGGAACCTCCATACGCAGTATTTT. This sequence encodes CASSPAGNLHTQYF. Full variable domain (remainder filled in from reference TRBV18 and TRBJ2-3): NAGVMQNPRHLVRRRGQEARLRCSPMKGHSHVYWYRQLPEEGLKFMVYLQKENIIDESGMPKERFSAEFPKEGPSILRIQQVVRGDSAAYFCASSPAGNLHTQYFGPGTRLTVL.

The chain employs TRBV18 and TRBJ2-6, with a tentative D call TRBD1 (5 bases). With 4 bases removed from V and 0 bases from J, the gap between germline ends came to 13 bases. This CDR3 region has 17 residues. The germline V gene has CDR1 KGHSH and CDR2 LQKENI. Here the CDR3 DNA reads TGTGCCAGCTCACTAGACAGATCCAACTCTGGGGCCAACGTCCTGACTTTC. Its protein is CASSLDRSNSGANVLTF.

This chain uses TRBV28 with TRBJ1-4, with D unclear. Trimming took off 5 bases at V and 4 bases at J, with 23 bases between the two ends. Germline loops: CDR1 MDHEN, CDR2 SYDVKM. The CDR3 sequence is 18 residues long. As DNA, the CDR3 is TGTGCCAGCAGTCCTTCATTCTCGGCTAGGCGGAGTAATGAAAAACTGTTTTTT. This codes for CASSPSFSARRSNEKLFF.

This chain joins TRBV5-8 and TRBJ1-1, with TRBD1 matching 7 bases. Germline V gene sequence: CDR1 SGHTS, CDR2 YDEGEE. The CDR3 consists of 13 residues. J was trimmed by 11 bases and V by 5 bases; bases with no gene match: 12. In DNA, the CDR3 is TGTGCCAGCAGGTTGAGGAGGGGGCTTTACGCTTTCTTT. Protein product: CASRLRRGLYAFF.

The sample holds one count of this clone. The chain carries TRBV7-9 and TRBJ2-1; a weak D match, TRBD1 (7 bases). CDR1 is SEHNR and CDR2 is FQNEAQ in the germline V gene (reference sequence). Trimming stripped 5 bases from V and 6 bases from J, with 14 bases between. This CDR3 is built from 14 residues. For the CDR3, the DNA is TGTGCCAGCAGCCGCAATCAGGGGGGCAATGAGCAGTTCTTC. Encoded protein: CASSRNQGGNEQFF.

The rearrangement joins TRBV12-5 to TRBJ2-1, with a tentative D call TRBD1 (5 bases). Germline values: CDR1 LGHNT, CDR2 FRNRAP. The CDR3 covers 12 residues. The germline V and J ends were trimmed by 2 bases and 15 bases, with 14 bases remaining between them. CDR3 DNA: TGTGCTAGTGGTTTGCTAGGGGTTTTTCCGTTCTTC. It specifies CASGLLGVFPFF.

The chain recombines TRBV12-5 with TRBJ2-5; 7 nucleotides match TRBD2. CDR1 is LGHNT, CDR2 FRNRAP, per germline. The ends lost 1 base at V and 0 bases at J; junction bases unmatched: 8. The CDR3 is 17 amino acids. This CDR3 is CASGLARGGSYQETQYF. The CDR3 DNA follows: TGTGCTAGTGGTTTGGCTCGGGGAGGGTCGTACCAAGAGACCCAGTACTTC.

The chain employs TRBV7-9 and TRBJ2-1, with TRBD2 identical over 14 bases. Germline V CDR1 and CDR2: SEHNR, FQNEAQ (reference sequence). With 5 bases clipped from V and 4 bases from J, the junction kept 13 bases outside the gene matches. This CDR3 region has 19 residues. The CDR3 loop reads CASSAWIQGTSGRYNEQFF. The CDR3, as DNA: TGTGCCAGCAGCGCCTGGATCCAGGGGACTAGCGGGAGATACAATGAGCAGTTCTTC.

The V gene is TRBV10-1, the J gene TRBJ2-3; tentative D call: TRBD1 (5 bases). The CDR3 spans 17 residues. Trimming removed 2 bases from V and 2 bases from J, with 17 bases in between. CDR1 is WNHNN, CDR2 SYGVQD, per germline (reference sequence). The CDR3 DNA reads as TGCGCCAGCAGTGAGCCTAGGGGTATGGGGTCCACAGATACGCAGTATTTT. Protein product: CASSEPRGMGSTDTQYF.

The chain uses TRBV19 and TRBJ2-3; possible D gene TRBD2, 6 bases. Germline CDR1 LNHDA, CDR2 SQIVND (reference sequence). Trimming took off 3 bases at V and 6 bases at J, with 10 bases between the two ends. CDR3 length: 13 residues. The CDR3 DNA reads TGTGCCAGTAGTATCCCTCGGGGGGATACGCAGTATTTT. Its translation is CASSIPRGDTQYF.

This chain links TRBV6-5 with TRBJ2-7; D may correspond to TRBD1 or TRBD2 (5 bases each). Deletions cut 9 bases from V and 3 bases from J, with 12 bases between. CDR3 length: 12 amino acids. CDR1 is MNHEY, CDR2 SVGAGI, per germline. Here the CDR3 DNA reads TGTGCCAGTACGGGGCTGAACTACGAGCAGTACTTC. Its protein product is CASTGLNYEQYF.

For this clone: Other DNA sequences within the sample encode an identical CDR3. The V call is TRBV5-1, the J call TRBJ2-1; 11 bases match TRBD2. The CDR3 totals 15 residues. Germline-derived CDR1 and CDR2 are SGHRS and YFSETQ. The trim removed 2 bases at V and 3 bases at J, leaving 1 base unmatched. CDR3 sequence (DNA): TGCGCCAGCAGCTTAACTAGCGGGAGCTACAATGAGCAGTTCTTC. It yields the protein CASSLTSGSYNEQFF.